This TCR beta chain came from a study of blood T cell repertoires in COVID-19 (dated by TCRdb to about 2020). Broadly, across the study: Samples from collaborators originated in the United States, Italy and Spain and spanned both the acute and convalescent phases of COVID-19. The material from the prospective study consisted of cDNA or gDNA derived from T cells, B-cell-depleted T cells, or PBMCs. Subjects who had been exposed to COVID-19, were actively infected with it, or had recovered from it provided the deeply sampled blood TCRbeta repertoires that made up the dataset. Samples were obtained from the ongoing ImmuneRACE study (first 160 participants) and from 1,254 subjects provided by 6 global collaborators. The repertoires were released in a freely available public database intended as a resource for research on the immune response to SARS-CoV-2. Sample metadata almost always included a de-identified subject ID, COVID-19 status, age in years and sex. Where HLA class I and class II types were available, the types were taken from metadata supplied by the sample provider, not from assay-based typing.

Each collaborating institution followed its own protocols to collect whole blood in K2EDTA tubes. Collaborator samples were shipped for TCRbeta analysis as frozen whole blood, isolated PBMCs, or DNA extracted from either sample type. What the research found in general, with its limitations: Clinical and demographic metadata were provided uncurated, with the amount varying by source and participant.

The germline V gene specifies SGHDT as CDR1 and YYEEEE as CDR2. Spanning cysteine to phenylalanine, the CDR3 consists of 16 amino acids. The read is trimmed to its CDR3 DNA, 48 bases read in frame from base 1. Trimming at the junction amounts to 4 bases on V and 2 bases on J, and the germline ends lie 16 bases apart. The immunoSEQ Assay, a bias-controlled multiplex PCR, was used to amplify TCRbeta CDR3 regions from genomic DNA. From the authors' description of their analysis: Within the assay, amplification of reference gene primers was used to estimate how many nucleated cells each sample contained. To quantify the absolute abundance of each unique TCRbeta CDR3 rearrangement, sequence reads were collapsed and filtered. For each sample, productive Simpson clonality was calculated as the square root of Simpson's diversity index over productive rearrangements. TCRdb retrieved this table from immuneACCESS and kept in-frame rearrangements only. Not all clones are present; in checked studies, unresolved V genes account for under half, and no reason is known for the remainder. V and J calls and clone size are those listed in that table; D and trimming were worked out from the DNA. The sample table holds 50,000 or so clones, of which around 85% were seen once. The top ten constitute roughly 15% of the sample.

Details on this clone: Its antigen is currently not known. There are no base qualities to consult, and no much larger clone falls within one base.

This TCR derives from a human donor in a cohort sampled during active COVID-19. The chain joins TRBV5-6 to TRBJ1-5; the D segment cannot be called with confidence. Sequences were obtained from peripheral blood. The DNA sequence is TGTGCCAGCAGCCTCTACACGGGGTCAGGCAATCAGCCCCAGCATTTT. Its protein is CASSLYTGSGNQPQHF.